This TCR beta chain emerged from a study of control samples from healthy donors and cancer patients. Profiling relied on immunoSEQ multiplex PCR, and the TCRdb table lists in-frame clones only, not all of them. The table records around 90,000 clones, about 89% of them present only once. This clone was recorded only once. V lost 3 bases to trimming and J lost 7 bases, with 13 bases between them. This CDR3 region has 13 residues. The germline V gene has CDR1 SGDLS and CDR2 YYNGEE. The receptor's source is a young man in good health. The chain carries TRBV9 and TRBJ1-2, with a possible D match to TRBD1 (6 bases). The sequencing input was blood. The CDR3 loop is CASSATGLSGYTF. The CDR3 DNA sequence: TGTGCCAGCAGCGCTACAGGGTTGAGTGGCTACACCTTC. The full variable domain, its missing parts supplied by reference TRBV9 and TRBJ1-2, is DSGVTQTPKHLITATGQRVTLRCSPRSGDLSVYWYQQSLDQGLQFLIQYYNGEERAKGNILERFSAQQFPDLHSELNLSSLELGDSALYFCASSATGLSGYTFGSGTRLTVV.